Following are 30 T cell receptor beta chains from one sample sequenced in a study of T cell repertoires in cytomegalovirus infection (dated by TCRdb to the late 2010s). Taken with the paper, the label for treatment or condition translates to: in vitro stimulation with specific CMV peptide epitopes to enrich CMV-specific T cells. No antigen has been identified for these receptors. TCRdb shows the sequencer as Illumina HiSeq 1500. TCRdb ran its own pipeline on the public reads, namely fastp trimming at Q25 and MiXCR clone calling, and kept in-frame beta chains. Identical CDR3 proteins give one entry, which carries the most common genes and DNA. The sample data list some 560,000 distinct CDR3 sequences, and around 40% of these were observed just once. Of the sample, around 46% falls within the top ten clones. The specimen was cultured PBMCs, collected from culture after CMV antigen stimulation. The source is a human donor in good health (CMV status not recorded). Some clones in this sample may be carry-over from other donors' samples.

This clonotype was counted between two and nine times. The chain recombines TRBV6-1 with TRBJ1-3; D is ambiguous. V gave up 2 bases and J gave up 0 bases, with 11 bases separating them. CDR1 MNHNS and CDR2 SASEGT come from the germline V gene. The CDR3 is 16 residues long. CDR3 coding DNA: TGTGCCAGCAGTGAATGGGCAGAACACTCTGGAAACACCATATATTTT. Its protein is CASSEWAEHSGNTIYF.

The gene calls are TRBV7-2 and TRBJ1-6; no firm D call. V was pared by 1 base and J by 0 bases, with 10 bases between. The CDR3 loop spans 17 amino acids. Germline V gene sequence: CDR1 SGHTA, CDR2 FQGNSA. The DNA of the CDR3 is TGTGCCAGCAGCTTAGGGGGTTCACGCTCCTATAATTCACCCCTCCACTTT. Translation: CASSLGGSRSYNSPLHF.

The rearrangement links TRBV19 to TRBJ2-3; 13 bases fit TRBD2. Germline loops: CDR1 LNHDA, CDR2 SQIVND (reference sequence). The CDR3 runs 17 residues. The V and J ends lost 6 bases and 3 bases, in that order; junction bases with no gene match: 9. The CDR3 is CASSRQATSGGTDTQYF. The DNA for the CDR3 is TGTGCCAGTAGCCGCCAAGCGACTAGCGGGGGGACAGATACGCAGTATTTT.

CDR3: CSARRGFPGAESNQPQHF. The CDR3, as DNA: TGCAGTGCTAGACGGGGGTTCCCCGGGGCAGAAAGCAATCAGCCCCAGCATTTT. The chain carries TRBV20-1 and TRBJ1-5; D perhaps matches TRBD1 (5 bases). The germline gives CDR1 DFQATT, CDR2 SNEGSKA (reference sequence). The V gene lost 2 bases and the J gene lost 1 base, with 21 bases spanning the gap. CDR3 length: 18 residues.

In nucleotides, the CDR3 is TGCAGTGCTGGGACTATTTACGAGCAGTACTTC. Its translation: CSAGTIYEQYF. The chain is built from TRBV20-1 and TRBJ2-7; the match to TRBD2 covers 7 bases. The CDR3 loop spans 11 amino acids. In germline, CDR1 is DFQATT, CDR2 SNEGSKA (reference sequence). The trim removed 5 bases at V and 4 bases at J, leaving 2 bases unmatched.

The rearrangement links TRBV6-6 to TRBJ1-4; D gene unclear. V was pared by 8 bases and J by 14 bases, with 27 bases between. CDR1 is MNHNY, CDR2 SVGAGI, per germline (reference sequence). The CDR3 loop spans 15 amino acids. The CDR3 sequence: CASSNTGLQPAWLFF. CDR3 nucleotides: TGTGCCAGCTCCAATACCGGGCTCCAACCCGCCTGGCTGTTTTTT.

The genes are TRBV7-2 and TRBJ2-7; the D gene is possibly TRBD1 (6 bases). The CDR3 loop spans 12 amino acids. Per germline, CDR1 SGHTA and CDR2 FQGNSA. V lost 6 bases to trimming and J lost 5 bases, with 11 bases between them. The CDR3 sequence is CASSSGANEQYF. The DNA of the CDR3 is TGTGCCAGCAGTTCAGGGGCCAACGAGCAGTACTTC.

The chain uses TRBV11-2 and TRBJ1-6; D gene uncertain. The CDR3 is made up of 13 amino acids. With 4 bases removed from V and 8 bases from J, the gap between germline ends came to 9 bases. Germline loops: CDR1 SGHAT, CDR2 FQNNGV. CDR3 sequence (DNA): TGTGCCAGCAGCTCGACGCGGGATTCACCCCTCCACTTT. Translating gives CASSSTRDSPLHF.

V gene TRBV2 combines with J gene TRBJ1-1; D is ambiguous. The V gene lost 4 bases and the J gene lost 3 bases, with 9 bases spanning the gap. The germline CDR1 and CDR2 sequences are SNHLY and FYNNEI. The CDR3 is 13 amino acids. CDR3 sequence reads: CASSVSRDTEAFF. The CDR3 DNA is TGTGCCAGCAGTGTAAGCCGGGACACTGAAGCTTTCTTT.

Remarks on this clonotype: The conserved final phenylalanine or tryptophan is absent from the CDR3, which likely points to a read error. The chain combines TRBV7-4 with TRBJ1-1, with TRBD1 as a possible D gene (5 bases). The CDR3 spans 13 residues. Between the trimmed V and J ends, which lost 2 bases and 3 bases, there was a span of 7 bases. Germline CDR1 is SGHVT and CDR2 is SQSDAQ. CDR3 sequence (DNA): TGTGCCAGCAGCTTAAGGGGCGACACTGAAGCTTTCTTA. Translated: CASSLRGDTEAFL.

This clonotype was seen more than once but under ten times. The gene calls are TRBV3-1 and TRBJ2-7, with 9 bases fitting TRBD2. The trim removed 3 bases at V and 7 bases at J, leaving 4 bases unmatched. The CDR3 runs to 13 residues. CDR1 is LGHDT, CDR2 YNNKEL, per germline (reference sequence). The CDR3 loop is CASSQGLAREQYF. CDR3 in DNA: TGTGCCAGCAGCCAGGGACTAGCCAGGGAGCAGTACTTC.

This clonotype was counted a few times. CDR3 residues: CANQQAGRTDTQYF. The CDR3 nucleotides are TGTGCCAACCAGCAGGCAGGACGAACAGATACGCAGTATTTT. J is TRBJ2-3 and V is TRBV28; D unresolved. The CDR3 has 14 amino acids. CDR1 and CDR2 (germline): MDHEN, SYDVKM. V was cut by 10 bases and J by 3 bases, with 17 bases left in between.

The rearrangement joins TRBV6-6 to TRBJ2-5; TRBD1 matches 8 bases. V trimming: 2 bases; J trimming: 4 bases; junction bases outside the gene matches: 12. Germline CDR1 and CDR2: MNHNY and SVGAGI (reference sequence). The CDR3 contains 17 residues. The DNA for the CDR3 is TGTGCCAGCAGTTACGGGGCCGGTCAGGGGGCGGGAGAGACCCAGTACTTC. It codes for CASSYGAGQGAGETQYF.

This clonotype has a handful of counts. The chain couples TRBV6-1 to TRBJ2-3; tentative D call: TRBD2 (7 bases). The length of the CDR3 is 15 residues. The germline V gene encodes CDR1 MNHNS and CDR2 SASEGT. The ends were cut back, 2 bases at V and 5 bases at J, with 14 bases in the middle. The CDR3 region is CASSEWGGKGDTQYF. CDR3 coding DNA: TGTGCCAGCAGTGAATGGGGGGGCAAAGGAGATACGCAGTATTTT.

This clonotype is a singleton in its sample. V and J are TRBV19 and TRBJ1-3, with D possibly matching TRBD1 (5 bases). The CDR3 covers 17 residues. Trimming removed 9 bases from V and 0 bases from J, with 21 bases in between. The germline CDR1 and CDR2 sequences are LNHDA and SQIVND (reference sequence). CDR3 protein: CASRPGVWGSSGNTIYF. CDR3 sequence (DNA): TGTGCCAGCCGACCCGGGGTTTGGGGGTCCTCTGGAAACACCATATATTTT.

This clonotype appeared a few times. The chain links TRBV7-6 to TRBJ1-1, with D possibly being TRBD1 (6 bases). Between the trimmed V and J ends, which lost 2 bases and 4 bases, there was a span of 14 bases. Per germline, CDR1 SGHVS and CDR2 FNYEAQ. CDR3 length: 15 residues. The CDR3 sequence: CASSLSWGRFTEAFF. In nucleotides, the CDR3 is TGTGCCAGCAGCTTAAGTTGGGGGCGCTTCACTGAAGCTTTCTTT.

The V and J genes are TRBV7-6 and TRBJ2-3; the match to TRBD1 covers 8 bases. Germline assignment: CDR1 SGHVS and CDR2 FNYEAQ. This CDR3 has 15 amino acids. Trimming at V came to 5 bases and at J to 0 bases, leaving 4 bases not matched to a gene. CDR3: CASSPQGGSTDTQYF. The CDR3 DNA reads TGTGCCAGCAGCCCACAGGGGGGAAGCACAGATACGCAGTATTTT.

The genes are TRBV11-2 and TRBJ1-3; 8 bases are a match to TRBD1. This CDR3 is built from 14 residues. V gave up 6 bases and J gave up 7 bases; unmatched junction bases: 8. Germline V CDR1 and CDR2: SGHAT, FQNNGV. The CDR3 DNA is TGTGCCAGCAGACGACCGGGACAGGCTAACACCATATATTTT. It yields the protein CASRRPGQANTIYF.

This clonotype was counted once. The rearrangement links TRBV28 to TRBJ2-6; 8 positions agree with TRBD1. J was trimmed by 1 base and V by 1 base; bases with no gene match: 12. The CDR3 consists of 20 residues. From germline, CDR1 is MDHEN and CDR2 SYDVKM. The CDR3 DNA sequence: TGTGCCAGCAGTTTATCCCCCGTGTGGACAGGGTCTTCTGGGGCCAACGTCCTGACTTTC. Translated: CASSLSPVWTGSSGANVLTF.

This clonotype showed up many times. V usage is TRBV7-2 and J usage is TRBJ2-1; 9 positions match TRBD1. This CDR3 is built from 15 residues. Germline values: CDR1 SGHTA, CDR2 FQGNSA. Germline trimming cut 5 bases from V and 6 bases from J; bases unmatched to any gene: 8. The CDR3 reads CASSPRQGVGNEQFF. CDR3 in DNA: TGTGCCAGCAGCCCCCGACAGGGGGTGGGCAATGAGCAGTTCTTC.

The gene calls are TRBV20-1 and TRBJ2-5; 11 positions match TRBD2. The CDR3 loop spans 18 amino acids. The V segment lost 4 bases and the J segment 2 bases; nucleotides outside the gene matches: 15. Per germline, CDR1 DFQATT and CDR2 SNEGSKA (reference sequence). CDR3 residues: CSATTMAGTSGPQETQYF. CDR3 bases: TGCAGTGCTACAACCATGGCCGGGACTAGCGGCCCTCAAGAGACCCAGTACTTC.

The V call is TRBV7-2, the J call TRBJ2-4; D ambiguous. V was clipped by 3 bases and J by 2 bases, with 5 bases between them. In germline, CDR1 is SGHTA, CDR2 FQGNSA. The CDR3 consists of 13 residues. CDR3 amino acids: CASSLWTKNIQYF. The CDR3 coding sequence is TGTGCCAGCAGCTTGTGGACCAAAAACATTCAGTACTTC.

The chain links TRBV27 to TRBJ2-3; 10 bases match TRBD1. Germline CDR1 MNHEY, CDR2 SMNVEV (reference sequence). V was clipped by 6 bases and J by 3 bases; unmatched bases: 6. CDR3 length: 15 amino acids. CDR3 sequence reads: CASSNWTGGTDTQYF. The CDR3 DNA sequence: TGTGCCAGCAGCAACTGGACAGGGGGGACAGATACGCAGTATTTT.

This clonotype appeared a few times. This chain connects TRBV6-2 or TRBV6-3 to TRBJ2-5; 9 bases are a match to TRBD1. This CDR3 spans 18 amino acids. J was trimmed by 3 bases and V by 6 bases; bases with no gene match: 17. CDR1 and CDR2 from the germline V gene are MNHEY and SVGEGT. The CDR3 nucleotides read TGTGCCAGCAGCGAAAGTTGGACCGGGACAGGGCCTGAAGAGACCCAGTACTTC. This translates into CASSESWTGTGPEETQYF.

The chain carries TRBV11-2 and TRBJ1-6; possibly TRBD1 for D (6 bases). There are 14 residues in the CDR3. Trimming took 3 bases from V and 7 from J, leaving 10 bases between them. The germline V gene has CDR1 SGHAT and CDR2 FQNNGV. The CDR3 protein is CASSFQGMNSPLHF. For the CDR3, the DNA is TGTGCCAGCAGCTTTCAGGGGATGAATTCACCCCTCCACTTT.

The V and J genes are TRBV7-6 and TRBJ1-1, with D unresolved. Looked up from germline, CDR1 is SGHVS and CDR2 is FNYEAQ. The V gene lost 4 bases and the J gene lost 5 bases, with 8 bases spanning the gap. The CDR3 contains 12 residues. The chain's CDR3 is CASSSPRTEAFF. Here the CDR3 DNA reads TGTGCCAGCAGCTCCCCACGGACTGAAGCTTTCTTT.

The chain has TRBV7-2 and TRBJ2-7; D is tentatively TRBD1 or TRBD2 (7 bases each). V was shortened by 7 bases and J by 2 bases, with 21 bases between the two germline ends. The germline gives CDR1 SGHTA, CDR2 FQGNSA. This CDR3 spans 16 amino acids. This CDR3 is CASMLRGGTAAYEQYF. CDR3 sequence (DNA): TGTGCCAGCATGCTTAGGGGGGGGACAGCAGCCTACGAGCAGTACTTC.

The chain carries TRBV20-1 and TRBJ1-1; 7 bases are shared with TRBD1. V lost 0 bases, J lost 10 bases, and 2 bases stayed unmatched. The CDR3 runs to 11 residues. The germline gives CDR1 DFQATT, CDR2 SNEGSKA (reference sequence). The CDR3 here is CSAREDRIAFF. CDR3 nucleotides: TGCAGTGCTAGAGAGGACAGGATAGCTTTCTTT.

The rearrangement joins TRBV2 to TRBJ1-2; no firm D call. V was clipped by 4 bases and J by 0 bases, with 15 bases between them. The CDR3 has 16 residues. CDR1 is SNHLY, CDR2 FYNNEI, per germline. The CDR3 loop is CASSAHQAEANYGYTF. In nucleotides, the CDR3 is TGTGCCAGCAGTGCCCATCAGGCAGAGGCTAACTATGGCTACACCTTC.

The table lists this clonotype with a count of one. This chain connects TRBV19 to TRBJ2-7; 9 positions agree with TRBD1. This CDR3 region has 14 residues. CDR1 is LNHDA, CDR2 SQIVND, per germline (reference sequence). After removal of 8 bases from V and 3 bases from J, the junction contained 8 bases not matched to a gene. CDR3 residues: CASSGTGPFYEQYF. The CDR3 coding sequence is TGTGCCAGTTCGGGGACAGGGCCCTTCTACGAGCAGTACTTC.